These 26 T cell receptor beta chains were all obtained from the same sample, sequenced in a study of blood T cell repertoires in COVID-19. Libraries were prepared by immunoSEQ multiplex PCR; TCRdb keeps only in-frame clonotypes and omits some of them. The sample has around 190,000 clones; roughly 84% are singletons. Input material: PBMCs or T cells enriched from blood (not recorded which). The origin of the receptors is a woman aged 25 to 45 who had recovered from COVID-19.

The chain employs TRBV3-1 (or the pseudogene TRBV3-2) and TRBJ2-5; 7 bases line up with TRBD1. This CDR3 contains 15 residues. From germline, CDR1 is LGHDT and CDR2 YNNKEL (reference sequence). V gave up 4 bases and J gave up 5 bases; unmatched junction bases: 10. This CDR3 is CASSLYQGVGETQYF. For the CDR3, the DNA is TGTGCCAGCAGCCTTTACCAGGGGGTGGGTGAGACCCAGTACTTC.

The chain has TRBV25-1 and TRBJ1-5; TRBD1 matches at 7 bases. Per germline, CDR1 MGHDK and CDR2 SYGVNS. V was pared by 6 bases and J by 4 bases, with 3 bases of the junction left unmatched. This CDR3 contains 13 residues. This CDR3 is CASRQGPNQPQHF. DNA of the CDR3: TGTGCCAGCAGACAGGGGCCAAATCAGCCCCAGCATTTT.

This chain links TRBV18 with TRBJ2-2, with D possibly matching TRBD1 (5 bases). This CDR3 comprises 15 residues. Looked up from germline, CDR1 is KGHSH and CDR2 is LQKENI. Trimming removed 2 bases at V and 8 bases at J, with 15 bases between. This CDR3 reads CASSPGAPSMGELFF. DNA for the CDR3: TGTGCCAGCTCACCAGGGGCCCCTTCGATGGGGGAGCTGTTTTTT.

CDR3 amino acids: CASSFSGLKGFQPQHF. The CDR3 DNA is TGTGCCAGCAGCTTTTCAGGGCTAAAGGGGTTTCAGCCCCAGCATTTT. The chain employs TRBV3-1 (or the pseudogene TRBV3-2) and TRBJ1-5, with D possibly TRBD1 on 5 matching bases. Trimming left V 5 bases short and J 6 bases short, with 20 bases between. Per germline, CDR1 LGHDT and CDR2 YNNKEL (reference sequence). The CDR3 is 16 residues long.

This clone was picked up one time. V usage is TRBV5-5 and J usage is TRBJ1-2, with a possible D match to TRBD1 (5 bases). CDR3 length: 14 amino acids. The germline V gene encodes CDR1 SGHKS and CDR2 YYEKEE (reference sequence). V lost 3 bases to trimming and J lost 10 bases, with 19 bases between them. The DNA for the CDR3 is TGTGCCAGCAGCTGGGAGGGCAGGGTTGATGTCTACACCTTC. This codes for CASSWEGRVDVYTF.

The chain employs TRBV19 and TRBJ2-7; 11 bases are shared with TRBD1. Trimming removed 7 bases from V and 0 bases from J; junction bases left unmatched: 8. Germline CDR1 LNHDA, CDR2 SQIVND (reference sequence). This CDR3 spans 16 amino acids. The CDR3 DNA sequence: TGTGCCAGTATCCCTACGGACAGGGGGCCCTCCTACGAGCAGTACTTC. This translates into CASIPTDRGPSYEQYF.

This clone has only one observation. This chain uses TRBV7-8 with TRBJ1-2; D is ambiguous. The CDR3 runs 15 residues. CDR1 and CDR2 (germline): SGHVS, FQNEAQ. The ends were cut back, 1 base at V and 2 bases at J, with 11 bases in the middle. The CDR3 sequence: CASSLGGAPNYGYTF. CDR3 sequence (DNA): TGTGCCAGCAGCTTAGGAGGCGCACCCAACTATGGCTACACCTTC.

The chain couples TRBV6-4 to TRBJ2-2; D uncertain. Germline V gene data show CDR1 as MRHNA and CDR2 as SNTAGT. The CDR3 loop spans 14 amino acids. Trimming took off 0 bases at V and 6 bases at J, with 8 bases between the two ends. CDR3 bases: TGTGCCAGCAGTGACTCGTTGGCGGCCGGGGAGCTGTTTTTT. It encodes CASSDSLAAGELFF.

The CDR3 sequence is CATFGGYEQYV. The CDR3 DNA follows: TGTGCCACCTTTGGAGGGTACGAGCAGTACGTC. The chain employs TRBV28 and TRBJ2-7; TRBD2 is a possible D gene (6 bases). The V end was cut by 10 bases, the J end by 4 bases, with 11 bases between. The CDR3 is 11 residues long. The germline V gene has CDR1 MDHEN and CDR2 SYDVKM.

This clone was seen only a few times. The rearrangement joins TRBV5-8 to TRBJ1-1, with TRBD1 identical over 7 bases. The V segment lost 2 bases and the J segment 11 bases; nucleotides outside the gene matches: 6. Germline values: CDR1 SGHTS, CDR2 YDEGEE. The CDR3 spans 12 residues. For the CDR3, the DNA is TGTGCCAGCAGCTTAGGGGGCCGTATGGCTTTCTTT. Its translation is CASSLGGRMAFF.

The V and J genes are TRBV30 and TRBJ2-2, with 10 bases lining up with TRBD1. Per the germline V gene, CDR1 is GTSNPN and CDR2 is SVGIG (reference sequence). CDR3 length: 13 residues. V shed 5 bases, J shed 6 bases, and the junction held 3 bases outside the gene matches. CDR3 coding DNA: TGTGCCTGGGGGACAGGGGAATCCGGGGAGCTGTTTTTT. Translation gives CAWGTGESGELFF.

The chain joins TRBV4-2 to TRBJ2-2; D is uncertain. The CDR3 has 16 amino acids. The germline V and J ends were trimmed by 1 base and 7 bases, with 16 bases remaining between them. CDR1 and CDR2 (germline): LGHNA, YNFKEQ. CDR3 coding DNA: TGTGCCAGCAGCCAAGCCAGGCTGGCCCCCAGCGGGGAGCTGTTTTTT. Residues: CASSQARLAPSGELFF.

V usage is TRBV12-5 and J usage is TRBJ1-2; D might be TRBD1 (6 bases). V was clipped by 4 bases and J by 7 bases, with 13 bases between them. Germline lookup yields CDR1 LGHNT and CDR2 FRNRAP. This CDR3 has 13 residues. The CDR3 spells CASGWGGSSGYTF. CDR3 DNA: TGTGCTAGTGGTTGGGGGGGCTCAAGTGGCTACACCTTC.

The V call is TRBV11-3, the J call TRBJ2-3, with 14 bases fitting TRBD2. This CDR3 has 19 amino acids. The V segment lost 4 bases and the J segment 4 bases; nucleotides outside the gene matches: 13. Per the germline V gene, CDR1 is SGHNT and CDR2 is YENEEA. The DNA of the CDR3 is TGTGCCAGCAGCTACCACGGGACTAGCGGGGGCCCTACTCCAGATACGCAGTATTTT. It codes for CASSYHGTSGGPTPDTQYF.

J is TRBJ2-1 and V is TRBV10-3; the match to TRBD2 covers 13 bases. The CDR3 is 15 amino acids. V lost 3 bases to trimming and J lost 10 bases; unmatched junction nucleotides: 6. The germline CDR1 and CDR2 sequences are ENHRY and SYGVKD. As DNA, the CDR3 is TGTGCCATCAGTGAATGGACTAGCGGGAGTGACGAGCAGTTCTTC. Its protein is CAISEWTSGSDEQFF.

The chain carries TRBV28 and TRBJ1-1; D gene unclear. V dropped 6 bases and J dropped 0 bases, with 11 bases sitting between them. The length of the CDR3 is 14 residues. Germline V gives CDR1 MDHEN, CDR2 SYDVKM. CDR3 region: CASRQAVVNTEAFF. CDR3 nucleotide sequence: TGTGCCAGCAGGCAGGCAGTCGTGAACACTGAAGCTTTCTTT.

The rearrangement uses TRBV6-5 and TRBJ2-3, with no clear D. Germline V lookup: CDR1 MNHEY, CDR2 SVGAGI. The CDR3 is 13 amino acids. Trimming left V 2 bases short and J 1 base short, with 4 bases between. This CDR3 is CASSYVGTDTQYF. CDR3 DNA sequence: TGTGCCAGCAGTTACGTAGGCACAGATACGCAGTATTTT.

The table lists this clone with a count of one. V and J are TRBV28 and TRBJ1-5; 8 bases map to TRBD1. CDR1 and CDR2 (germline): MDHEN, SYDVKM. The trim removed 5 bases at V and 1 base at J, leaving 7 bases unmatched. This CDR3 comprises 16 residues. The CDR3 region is CASSEGDRGSNQPQHF. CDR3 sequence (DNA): TGTGCCAGCAGTGAGGGCGACAGGGGAAGCAATCAGCCCCAGCATTTT.

In DNA form, the CDR3 reads TGTGCCAGCAGCTTGGCGGGGGACGGCGGAAACACCATATATTTT. Protein sequence: CASSLAGDGGNTIYF. V and J are TRBV5-4 and TRBJ1-3; tentative D call: TRBD1 (5 bases). Germline lookup yields CDR1 SGHNT and CDR2 YYREEE (reference sequence). This CDR3 comprises 15 residues. The V end lost 0 bases, the J end lost 4 bases, and 11 bases lay between the germline ends.

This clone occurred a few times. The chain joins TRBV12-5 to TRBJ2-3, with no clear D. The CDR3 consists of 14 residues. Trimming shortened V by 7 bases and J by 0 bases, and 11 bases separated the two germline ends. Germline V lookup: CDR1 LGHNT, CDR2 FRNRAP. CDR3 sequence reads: CASALGVSTDTQYF. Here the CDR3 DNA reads TGTGCTAGTGCCCTAGGTGTCAGCACAGATACGCAGTATTTT.

CDR3 loop: CASSRYSPGLPRGTQYF. The DNA of the CDR3 is TGTGCCAGCAGCCGATATTCCCCGGGACTACCCCGGGGGACCCAGTACTTC. The rearrangement links TRBV4-2 to TRBJ2-5; TRBD2 aligns across 7 bases. Germline V lookup: CDR1 LGHNA, CDR2 YNFKEQ. After removal of 4 bases from V and 7 bases from J, the junction contained 18 bases not matched to a gene. The CDR3 sequence is 17 residues long.

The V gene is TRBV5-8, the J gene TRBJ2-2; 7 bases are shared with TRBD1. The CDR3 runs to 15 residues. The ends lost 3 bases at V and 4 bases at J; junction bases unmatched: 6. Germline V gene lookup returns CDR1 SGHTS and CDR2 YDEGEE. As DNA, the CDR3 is TGTGCCAGCAGCTCCGGGGACAGAATCACCGGGGAGCTGTTTTTT. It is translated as CASSSGDRITGELFF.

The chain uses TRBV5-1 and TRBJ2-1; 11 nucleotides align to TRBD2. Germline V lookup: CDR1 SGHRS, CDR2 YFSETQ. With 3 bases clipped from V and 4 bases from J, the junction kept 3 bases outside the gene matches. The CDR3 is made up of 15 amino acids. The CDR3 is CASSSGLADYNEQFF. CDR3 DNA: TGCGCCAGCAGCTCGGGACTAGCGGATTACAATGAGCAGTTCTTC.

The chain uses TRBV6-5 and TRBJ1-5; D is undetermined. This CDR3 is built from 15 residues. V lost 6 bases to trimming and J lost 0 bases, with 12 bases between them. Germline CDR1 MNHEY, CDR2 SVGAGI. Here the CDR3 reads CASRLQLHSNQPQHF. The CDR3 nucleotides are TGTGCCAGCAGATTACAGCTACATAGCAATCAGCCCCAGCATTTT.

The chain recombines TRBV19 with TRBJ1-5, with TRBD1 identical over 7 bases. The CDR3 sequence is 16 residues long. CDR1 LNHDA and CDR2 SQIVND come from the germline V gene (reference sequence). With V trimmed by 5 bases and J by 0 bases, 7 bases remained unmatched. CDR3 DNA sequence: TGTGCCAGTAGTGAAGGGACAGTATATAGCAATCAGCCCCAGCATTTT. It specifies CASSEGTVYSNQPQHF.

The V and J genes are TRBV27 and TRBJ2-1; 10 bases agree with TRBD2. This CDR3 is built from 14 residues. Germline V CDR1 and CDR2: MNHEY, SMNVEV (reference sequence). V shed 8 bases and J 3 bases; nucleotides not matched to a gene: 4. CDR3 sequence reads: CASQLAGFYNEQFF. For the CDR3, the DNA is TGTGCCAGCCAACTAGCGGGATTCTACAATGAGCAGTTCTTC.